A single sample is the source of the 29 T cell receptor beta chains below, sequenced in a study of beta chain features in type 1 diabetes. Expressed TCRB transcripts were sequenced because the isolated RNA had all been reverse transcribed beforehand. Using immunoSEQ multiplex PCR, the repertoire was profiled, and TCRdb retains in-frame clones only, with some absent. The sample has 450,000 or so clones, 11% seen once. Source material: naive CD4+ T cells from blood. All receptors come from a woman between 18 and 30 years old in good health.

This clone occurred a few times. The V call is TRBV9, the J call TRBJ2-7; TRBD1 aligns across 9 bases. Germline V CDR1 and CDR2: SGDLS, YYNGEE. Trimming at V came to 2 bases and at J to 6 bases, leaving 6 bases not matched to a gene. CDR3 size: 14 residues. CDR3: CASSVGDRVTEQYF. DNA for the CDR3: TGTGCCAGCAGCGTGGGGGACAGGGTTACCGAGCAGTACTTC. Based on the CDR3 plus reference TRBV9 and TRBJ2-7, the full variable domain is DSGVTQTPKHLITATGQRVTLRCSPRSGDLSVYWYQQSLDQGLQFLIQYYNGEERAKGNILERFSAQQFPDLHSELNLSSLELGDSALYFCASSVGDRVTEQYFGPGTRLTVT.

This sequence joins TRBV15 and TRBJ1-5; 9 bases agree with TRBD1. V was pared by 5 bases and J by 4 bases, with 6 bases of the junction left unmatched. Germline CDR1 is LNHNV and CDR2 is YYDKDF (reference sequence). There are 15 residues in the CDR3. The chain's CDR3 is CATSGWTGVNQPQHF. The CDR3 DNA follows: TGTGCCACCAGCGGATGGACAGGGGTTAATCAGCCCCAGCATTTT.

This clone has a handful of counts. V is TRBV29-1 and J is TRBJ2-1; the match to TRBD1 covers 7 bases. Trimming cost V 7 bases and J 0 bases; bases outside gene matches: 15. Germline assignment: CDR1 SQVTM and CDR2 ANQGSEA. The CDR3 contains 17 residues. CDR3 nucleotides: TGCAGCGCCAGATCCCGAGGGGGCGAGAGCTCCTACAATGAGCAGTTCTTC. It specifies CSARSRGGESSYNEQFF.

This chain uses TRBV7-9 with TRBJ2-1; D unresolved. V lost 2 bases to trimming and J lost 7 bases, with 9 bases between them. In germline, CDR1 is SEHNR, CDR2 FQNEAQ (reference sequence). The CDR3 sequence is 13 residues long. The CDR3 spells CASSLFVLNEQFF. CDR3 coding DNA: TGTGCCAGCAGCTTATTTGTTTTAAATGAGCAGTTCTTC. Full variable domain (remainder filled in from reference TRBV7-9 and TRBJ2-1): DTGVSQNPRHKITKRGQNVTFRCDPISEHNRLYWYRQTLGQGPEFLTYFQNEAQLEKSRLLSDRFSAERPKGSFSTLEIQRTEQGDSAMYLCASSLFVLNEQFFGPGTRLTVL.

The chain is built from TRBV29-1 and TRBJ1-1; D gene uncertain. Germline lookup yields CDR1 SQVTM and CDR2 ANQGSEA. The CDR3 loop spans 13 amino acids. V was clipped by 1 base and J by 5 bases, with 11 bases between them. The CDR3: CSVEAALGTEAFF. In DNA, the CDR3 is TGCAGCGTTGAAGCGGCGTTAGGGACTGAAGCTTTCTTT.

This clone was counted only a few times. This CDR3 is CAWSFTTSSGQFF. The CDR3 region has the DNA TGTGCCTGGAGTTTCACGACTAGCTCGGGGCAGTTCTTC. The V and J genes are TRBV30 and TRBJ2-1; 7 positions match TRBD2. Germline V gene data show CDR1 as GTSNPN and CDR2 as SVGIG (reference sequence). The V gene end was trimmed by 2 bases and the J gene end by 12 bases; junction bases not matched to a gene: 10. The CDR3 spans 13 residues.

Written as DNA, the CDR3 is TGTGCCAGCTCACCTGCCAACATGAACACTGAAGCTTTCTTT. Encoded protein: CASSPANMNTEAFF. This rearrangement joins TRBV18 to TRBJ1-1, with D unclear. Germline CDR1 reads KGHSH; CDR2 reads LQKENI. The V end lost 3 bases, the J end lost 0 bases, and 8 bases lay between the germline ends. The CDR3 totals 14 residues.

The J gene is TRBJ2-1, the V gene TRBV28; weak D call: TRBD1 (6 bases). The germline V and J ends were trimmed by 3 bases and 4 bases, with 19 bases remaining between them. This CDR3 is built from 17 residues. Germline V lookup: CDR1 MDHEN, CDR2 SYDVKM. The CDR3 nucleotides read TGTGCCAGCAGTTTCGGCTGGGGGCAGAGAGGTTACAATGAGCAGTTCTTC. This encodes CASSFGWGQRGYNEQFF.

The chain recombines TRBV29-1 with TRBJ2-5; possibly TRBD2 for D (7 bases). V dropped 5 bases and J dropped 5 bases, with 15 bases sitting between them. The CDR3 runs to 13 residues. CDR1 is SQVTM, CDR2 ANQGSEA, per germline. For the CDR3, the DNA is TGCAGCGTTCTCTCGGGGGGCTGGGAGACCCAGTACTTC. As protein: CSVLSGGWETQYF.

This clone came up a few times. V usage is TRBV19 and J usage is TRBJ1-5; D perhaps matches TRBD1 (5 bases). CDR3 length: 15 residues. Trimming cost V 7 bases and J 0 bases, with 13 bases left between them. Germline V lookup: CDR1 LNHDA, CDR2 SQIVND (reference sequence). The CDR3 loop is CASMRSGNSNQPQHF. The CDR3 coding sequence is TGTGCCAGTATGCGGTCAGGGAATAGCAATCAGCCCCAGCATTTT.

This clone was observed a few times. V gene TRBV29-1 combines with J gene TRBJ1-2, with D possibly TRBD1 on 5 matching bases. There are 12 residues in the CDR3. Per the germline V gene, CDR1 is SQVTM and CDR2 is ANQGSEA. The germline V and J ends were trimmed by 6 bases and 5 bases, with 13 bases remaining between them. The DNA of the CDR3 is TGCAGCGTGGGGCGAGAGACTTATGGCTACACCTTC. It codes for CSVGRETYGYTF. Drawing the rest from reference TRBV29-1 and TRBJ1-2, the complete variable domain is SAVISQKPSRDICQRGTSLTIQCQVDSQVTMMFWYRQQPGQSLTLIATANQGSEATYESGFVIDKFPISRPNLTFSTLTVSNMSPEDSSIYLCSVGRETYGYTFGSGTRLTVV.

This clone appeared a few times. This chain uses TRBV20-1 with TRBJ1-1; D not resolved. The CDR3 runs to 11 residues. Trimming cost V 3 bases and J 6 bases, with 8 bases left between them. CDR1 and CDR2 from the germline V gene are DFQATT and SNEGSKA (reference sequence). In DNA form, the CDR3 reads TGCAGTGCTAGTCTAGTTCCTGAAGCTTTCTTT. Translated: CSASLVPEAFF.

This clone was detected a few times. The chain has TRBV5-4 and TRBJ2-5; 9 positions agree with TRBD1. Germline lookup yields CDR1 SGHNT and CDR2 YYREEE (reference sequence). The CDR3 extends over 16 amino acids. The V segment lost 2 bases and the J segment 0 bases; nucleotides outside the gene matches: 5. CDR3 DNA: TGTGCCAGCAGCTTAACAGGGGGCGCTAACCAAGAGACCCAGTACTTC. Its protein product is CASSLTGGANQETQYF.

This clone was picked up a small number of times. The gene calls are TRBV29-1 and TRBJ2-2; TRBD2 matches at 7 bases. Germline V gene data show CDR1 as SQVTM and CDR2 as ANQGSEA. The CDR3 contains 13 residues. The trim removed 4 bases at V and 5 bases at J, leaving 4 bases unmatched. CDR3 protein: CSVAGLGTGELFF. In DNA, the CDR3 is TGCAGCGTTGCTGGACTAGGAACCGGGGAGCTGTTTTTT.

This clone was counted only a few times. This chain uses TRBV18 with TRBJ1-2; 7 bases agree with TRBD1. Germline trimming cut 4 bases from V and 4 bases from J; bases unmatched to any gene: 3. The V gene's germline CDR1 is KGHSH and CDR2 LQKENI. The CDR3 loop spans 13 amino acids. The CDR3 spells CASSQGQTYGYTF. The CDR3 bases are TGTGCCAGCTCACAGGGACAGACCTATGGCTACACCTTC.

CDR3 nucleotides: TGTGCCAGCAGCGTTAGGGGATTCTCGGATAATGAGCAGTTCTTC. This sequence encodes CASSVRGFSDNEQFF. The rearrangement joins TRBV9 to TRBJ2-1; TRBD1 might be the D (5 bases). There are 15 residues in the CDR3. The germline V gene has CDR1 SGDLS and CDR2 YYNGEE. The germline V and J ends were trimmed by 2 bases and 7 bases, with 16 bases remaining between them.

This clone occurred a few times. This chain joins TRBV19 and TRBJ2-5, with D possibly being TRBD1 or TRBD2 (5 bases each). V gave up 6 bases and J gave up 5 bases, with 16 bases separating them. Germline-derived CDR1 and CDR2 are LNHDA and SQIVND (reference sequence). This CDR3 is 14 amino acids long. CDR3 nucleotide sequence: TGTGCCAGTAGCCGGGACGGCTACCCCGAGACCCAGTACTTC. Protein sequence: CASSRDGYPETQYF. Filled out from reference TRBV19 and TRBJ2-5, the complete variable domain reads DGGITQSPKYLFRKEGQNVTLSCEQNLNHDAMYWYRQDPGQGLRLIYYSQIVNDFQKGDIAEGYSVSREKKESFPLTVTSAQKNPTAFYLCASSRDGYPETQYFGPGTRLLVL.

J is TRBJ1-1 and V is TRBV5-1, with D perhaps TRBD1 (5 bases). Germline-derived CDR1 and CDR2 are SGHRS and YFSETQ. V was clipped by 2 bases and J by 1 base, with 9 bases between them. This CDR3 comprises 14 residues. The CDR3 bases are TGCGCCAGCAGCTTAGACAGTCAGAACACTGAAGCTTTCTTT. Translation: CASSLDSQNTEAFF.

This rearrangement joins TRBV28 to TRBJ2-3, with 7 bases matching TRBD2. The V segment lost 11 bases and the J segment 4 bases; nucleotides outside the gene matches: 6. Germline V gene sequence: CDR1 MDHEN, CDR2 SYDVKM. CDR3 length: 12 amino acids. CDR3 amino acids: CAAREGPDTQYF. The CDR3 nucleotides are TGTGCCGCAAGGGAGGGACCAGATACGCAGTATTTT.

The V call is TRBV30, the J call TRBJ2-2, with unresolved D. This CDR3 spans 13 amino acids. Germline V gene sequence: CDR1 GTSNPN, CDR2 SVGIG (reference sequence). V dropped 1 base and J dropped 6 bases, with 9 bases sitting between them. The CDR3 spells CAWSGFQAGELFF. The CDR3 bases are TGTGCCTGGAGTGGCTTCCAGGCCGGGGAGCTGTTTTTT.

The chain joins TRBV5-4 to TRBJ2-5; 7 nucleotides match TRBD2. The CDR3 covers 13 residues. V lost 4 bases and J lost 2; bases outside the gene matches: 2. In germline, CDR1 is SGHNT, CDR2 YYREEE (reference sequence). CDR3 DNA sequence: TGTGCCAGCAGCCCAGCGGGGCAAGAGACCCAGTACTTC. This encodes CASSPAGQETQYF.

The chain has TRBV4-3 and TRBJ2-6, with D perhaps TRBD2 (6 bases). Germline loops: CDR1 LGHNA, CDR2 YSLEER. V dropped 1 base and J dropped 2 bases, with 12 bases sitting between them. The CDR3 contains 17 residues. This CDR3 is CASSQGVGGAGANVLTF. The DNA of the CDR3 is TGCGCCAGCAGCCAAGGGGTCGGAGGGGCTGGGGCCAACGTCCTGACTTTC.

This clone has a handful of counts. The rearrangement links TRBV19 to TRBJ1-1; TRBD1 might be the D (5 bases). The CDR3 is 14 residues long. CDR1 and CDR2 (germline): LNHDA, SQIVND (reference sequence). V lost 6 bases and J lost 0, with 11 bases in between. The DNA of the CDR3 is TGTGCCAGTAGACTCGGGACGTTGAACACTGAAGCTTTCTTT. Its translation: CASRLGTLNTEAFF.

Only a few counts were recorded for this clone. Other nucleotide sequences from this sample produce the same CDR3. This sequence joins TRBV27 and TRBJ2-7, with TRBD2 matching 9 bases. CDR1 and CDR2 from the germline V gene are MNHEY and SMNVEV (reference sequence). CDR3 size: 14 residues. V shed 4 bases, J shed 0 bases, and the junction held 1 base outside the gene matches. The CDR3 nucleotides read TGTGCCAGCAGTTCGACTAGCGGCTCCTACGAGCAGTACTTC. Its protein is CASSSTSGSYEQYF.

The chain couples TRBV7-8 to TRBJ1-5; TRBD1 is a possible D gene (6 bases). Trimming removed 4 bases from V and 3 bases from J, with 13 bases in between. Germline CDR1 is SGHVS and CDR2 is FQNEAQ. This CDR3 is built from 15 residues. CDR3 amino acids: CASSSEQGNNQPQHF. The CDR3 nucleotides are TGTGCCAGCAGCTCGGAACAGGGTAACAATCAGCCCCAGCATTTT. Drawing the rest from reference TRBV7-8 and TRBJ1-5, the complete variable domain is GAGVSQSPRYKVAKRGQDVALRCDPISGHVSLFWYQQALGQGPEFLTYFQNEAQLDKSGLPSDRFFAERPEGSVSTLKIQRTQQEDSAVYLCASSSEQGNNQPQHFGDGTRLSIL.

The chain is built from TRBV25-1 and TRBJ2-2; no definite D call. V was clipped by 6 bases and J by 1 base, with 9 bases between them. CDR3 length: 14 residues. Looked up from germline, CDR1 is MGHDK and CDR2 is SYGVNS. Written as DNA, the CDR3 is TGTGCCAGCAGCCCATTAAAGAACACCGGGGAGCTGTTTTTT. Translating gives CASSPLKNTGELFF.

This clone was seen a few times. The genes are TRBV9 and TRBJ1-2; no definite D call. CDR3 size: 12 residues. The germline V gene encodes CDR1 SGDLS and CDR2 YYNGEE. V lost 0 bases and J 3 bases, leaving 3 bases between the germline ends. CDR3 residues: CASSVEDYGYTF. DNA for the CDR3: TGTGCCAGCAGCGTAGAAGACTATGGCTACACCTTC.

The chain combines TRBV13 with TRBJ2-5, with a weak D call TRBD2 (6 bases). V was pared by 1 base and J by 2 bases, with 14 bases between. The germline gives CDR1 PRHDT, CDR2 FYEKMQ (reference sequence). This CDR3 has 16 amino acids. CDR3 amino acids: CASSLVKGGKQETQYF. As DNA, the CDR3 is TGTGCCAGCAGCTTAGTTAAAGGCGGGAAGCAAGAGACCCAGTACTTC.

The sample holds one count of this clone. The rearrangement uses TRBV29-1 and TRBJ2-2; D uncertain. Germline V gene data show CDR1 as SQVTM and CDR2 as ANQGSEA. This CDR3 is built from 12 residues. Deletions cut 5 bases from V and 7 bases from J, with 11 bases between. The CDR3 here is CSVTRKGGELFF. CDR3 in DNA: TGCAGCGTTACCCGGAAGGGCGGGGAGCTGTTTTTT.